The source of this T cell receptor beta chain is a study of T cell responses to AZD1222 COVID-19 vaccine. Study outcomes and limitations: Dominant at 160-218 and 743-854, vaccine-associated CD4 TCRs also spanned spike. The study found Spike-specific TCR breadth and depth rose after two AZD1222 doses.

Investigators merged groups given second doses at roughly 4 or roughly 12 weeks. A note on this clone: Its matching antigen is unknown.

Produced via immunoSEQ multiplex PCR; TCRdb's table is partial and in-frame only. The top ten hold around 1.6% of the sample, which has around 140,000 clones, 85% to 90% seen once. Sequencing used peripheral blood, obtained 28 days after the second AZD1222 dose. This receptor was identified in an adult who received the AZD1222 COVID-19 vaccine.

CDR3 sequence: CASSFGPQGGTEAFF. For the CDR3, the DNA is TGCGCCAGCAGCTTTGGGCCTCAGGGAGGCACTGAAGCTTTCTTT. The chain couples TRBV5-1 to TRBJ1-1; a weak D match, TRBD1 (5 bases). V was shortened by 2 bases and J by 4 bases, with 15 bases between the two germline ends. Germline V gene lookup returns CDR1 SGHRS and CDR2 YFSETQ. The CDR3 sequence is 15 residues long.